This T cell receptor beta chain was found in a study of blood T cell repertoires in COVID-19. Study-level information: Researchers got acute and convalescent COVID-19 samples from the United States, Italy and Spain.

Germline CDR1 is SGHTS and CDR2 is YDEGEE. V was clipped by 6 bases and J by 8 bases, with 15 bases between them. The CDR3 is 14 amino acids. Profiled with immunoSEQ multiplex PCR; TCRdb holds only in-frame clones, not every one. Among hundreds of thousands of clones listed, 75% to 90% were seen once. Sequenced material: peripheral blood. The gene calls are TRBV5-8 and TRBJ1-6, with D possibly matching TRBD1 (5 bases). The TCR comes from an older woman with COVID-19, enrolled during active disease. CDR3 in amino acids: CASTGRGSDSPLHF. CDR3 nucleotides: TGTGCCAGCACCGGAAGGGGTTCGGATTCACCCCTCCACTTT.